These 10 T cell receptor beta chains came from one sample sequenced in a study of CD8 T cells in ankylosing spondylitis. General observations from the study: There was a TCR beta motif, made of several highly homologous variants, that appeared characteristic of ankylosing spondylitis blood.

Their antigens are not known. TCRdb re-derived calls from the 5' RACE reads in MiXCR, one entry per CDR3 protein. The sample has about 700,000 distinct CDR3 sequences; over 15% are singletons. The sample was blood, either unsorted or a sorted T cell fraction (not recorded which). These receptor sequences come from a male donor with ankylosing spondylitis.

The chain joins TRBV4-1 to TRBJ2-2; D remains unclear. Trimming took off 0 bases at V and 3 bases at J, with 8 bases between the two ends. The CDR3 extends over 15 amino acids. The germline V gene encodes CDR1 MGHRA and CDR2 YSYEKL. The CDR3 DNA sequence: TGCGCCAGCAGCCAAGAGTACACCTACACCGGGGAGCTGTTTTTT. Translated, it gives CASSQEYTYTGELFF.

This clonotype was found a few times. This chain links TRBV29-1 with TRBJ1-4, with D maybe TRBD1 (5 bases). Trimming removed 7 bases at V and 6 bases at J, with 12 bases between. The CDR3 is 12 amino acids. Germline V gene lookup returns CDR1 SQVTM and CDR2 ANQGSEA. CDR3 DNA: TGCAGCGGAGCGGGGGGAGATGAAAAACTGTTTTTT. Translation gives CSGAGGDEKLFF.

The table lists this clonotype with many counts. The chain couples TRBV10-3 to TRBJ2-3; 7 bases agree with TRBD2. Trimming removed 6 bases from V and 0 bases from J; junction bases left unmatched: 6. The V gene's germline CDR1 is ENHRY and CDR2 SYGVKD. The CDR3 covers 15 residues. CDR3 in amino acids: CAIRSSGASTDTQYF. The CDR3 nucleotides read TGTGCCATCAGATCGAGCGGGGCCAGCACAGATACGCAGTATTTT.

This clonotype appeared a few times. The rearrangement links TRBV12-3 or TRBV12-4 to TRBJ1-2; 11 positions agree with TRBD1. This CDR3 spans 17 amino acids. The V segment lost 4 bases and the J segment 4 bases; nucleotides outside the gene matches: 11. In DNA, the CDR3 is TGTGCCAGCAGTTCAGCAGTTGGGACAGGGGGGATCTATGGCTACACCTTC. Its protein is CASSSAVGTGGIYGYTF.

The table lists this clonotype with a few counts. CDR3 in amino acids: CASSTPTSGRTETQYF. CDR3 coding DNA: TGTGCCAGCAGTACCCCGACTAGCGGGAGGACTGAGACCCAGTACTTC. The chain carries TRBV12-3 or TRBV12-4 and TRBJ2-5; TRBD2 matches 13 bases. The CDR3 totals 16 residues. J lost 5 bases, V lost 5 bases, and 8 bases had no gene match.

The chain is built from TRBV3-1 and TRBJ2-3; 10 bases fit TRBD2. This CDR3 region has 14 residues. Germline-derived CDR1 and CDR2 are LGHDT and YNNKEL (reference sequence). J was trimmed by 11 bases and V by 6 bases; bases with no gene match: 11. This CDR3 reads CASSASGTSAMQYF. In DNA, the CDR3 is TGTGCCAGCAGTGCCTCCGGGACTAGCGCGATGCAGTATTTT.

This clonotype was detected many times. A junction boundary mismatches the germline segment, possibly from a read error. The rearrangement joins TRBV5-1 to TRBJ2-7; D ambiguous. Germline loops: CDR1 SGHRS, CDR2 YFSETQ. The CDR3 is made up of 12 amino acids. In DNA, the CDR3 is TGTGCCAGCAGTTCCGACTCCTACGAGCAGTACTTC. Translated, it gives CASSSDSYEQYF.

This clonotype was detected only a few times. The chain combines TRBV9 with TRBJ2-1; unclear D gene. The V and J ends lost 0 bases and 13 bases respectively, with 14 bases between them. This CDR3 contains 13 residues. Germline V lookup: CDR1 SGDLS, CDR2 YYNGEE. The CDR3 here is CASSVEDPHPQFF. CDR3 sequence (DNA): TGTGCCAGCAGCGTAGAGGACCCTCACCCACAGTTCTTC. The complete variable domain, with remaining parts taken from reference TRBV9 and TRBJ2-1, reads DSGVTQTPKHLITATGQRVTLRCSPRSGDLSVYWYQQSLDQGLQFLIQYYNGEERAKGNILERFSAQQFPDLHSELNLSSLELGDSALYFCASSVEDPHPQFFGPGTRLTVL.

This sequence joins TRBV4-3 and TRBJ2-1; D is possibly TRBD1 or TRBD2 (5 bases each). CDR3 length: 14 residues. Germline CDR1 reads LGHNA; CDR2 reads YSLEER. Trimming stripped 4 bases from V and 10 bases from J, with 17 bases between. The DNA of the CDR3 is TGCGCCAGCAGCCGAAGCGACGGGACGGCGGAGCAGTTCTTC. As protein: CASSRSDGTAEQFF.

The CDR3 region has the DNA TGTGCCATCAGTGACGGGGGTTGGGCTTTCTTT. Translated: CAISDGGWAFF. This rearrangement joins TRBV10-3 to TRBJ1-1, with D possibly being TRBD1 (5 bases). CDR3 length equals 11 residues. Germline V gives CDR1 ENHRY, CDR2 SYGVKD. V was trimmed by 3 bases and J by 11 bases, leaving 10 bases between them.